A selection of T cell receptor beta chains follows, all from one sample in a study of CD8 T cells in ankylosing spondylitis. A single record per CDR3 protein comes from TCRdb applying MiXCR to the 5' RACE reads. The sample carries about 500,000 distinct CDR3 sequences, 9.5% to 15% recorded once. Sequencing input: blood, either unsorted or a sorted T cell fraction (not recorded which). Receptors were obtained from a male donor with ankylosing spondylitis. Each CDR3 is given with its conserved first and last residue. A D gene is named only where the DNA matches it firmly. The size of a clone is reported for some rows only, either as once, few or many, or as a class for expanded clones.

cdr3_aa: CASSPDYTSSDGYTF
cdr3_nt: TGTGCCAGCTCCCCCGACTACACCTCTTCGGATGGCTACACCTTC
clone_size: few
v_call: TRBV18
d_call: NA
j_call: TRBJ1-2

cdr3_aa: CASSYRTGDVGYTF
cdr3_nt: TGTGCCAGCAGCTATCGGACAGGGGATGTTGGCTACACCTTC
clone_size: many
v_call: TRBV7-2
d_call: TRBD1
j_call: TRBJ1-2

cdr3_aa: CASSLMTGNYGYTF
cdr3_nt: TGTGCCAGCAGTTTGATGACAGGCAACTATGGCTACACCTTC
clone_size: NA
v_call: TRBV6-5
d_call: NA
j_call: TRBJ1-2

cdr3_aa: CASSHTSGRRFGELFF
cdr3_nt: TGTGCCAGCAGCCATACTAGCGGGAGGAGGTTCGGGGAGCTGTTTTTT
clone_size: NA
v_call: TRBV3-1
d_call: TRBD2
j_call: TRBJ2-2

cdr3_aa: CASSLRGSGLLLGTDTQYF
cdr3_nt: TGTGCCAGCAGCTTGAGGGGGTCGGGACTACTACTAGGCACAGATACGCAGTATTTT
clone_size: few
v_call: TRBV11-1
d_call: NA
j_call: TRBJ2-3

cdr3_aa: CASSFGSPGEQYF
cdr3_nt: TGTGCCAGCAGCTTTGGGTCGCCGGGGGAGCAGTACTTC
clone_size: many
v_call: TRBV11-2
d_call: NA
j_call: TRBJ2-7

cdr3_aa: CASSEFPPSGAGQETQYF
cdr3_nt: TGTGCCAGCAGTGAATTCCCTCCCAGCGGAGCGGGCCAAGAGACCCAGTACTTC
clone_size: NA
v_call: TRBV2
d_call: NA
j_call: TRBJ2-5

cdr3_aa: CASSPTRYEQFF
cdr3_nt: TGTGCCAGCAGTCCCACCCGATATGAGCAGTTCTTC
clone_size: few
v_call: TRBV11-2
d_call: NA
j_call: TRBJ2-1

cdr3_aa: CASSRDRDQEQFF
cdr3_nt: TGCGCCAGCAGCAGAGACAGGGATCAGGAGCAGTTCTTC
clone_size: few
v_call: TRBV5-1
d_call: TRBD1
j_call: TRBJ2-1

cdr3_aa: CASSQGQGTNEKLFF
cdr3_nt: TGTGCCAGCAGCCAGGGACAGGGAACTAATGAAAAACTGTTTTTT
clone_size: NA
v_call: TRBV5-4
d_call: TRBD1
j_call: TRBJ1-4

cdr3_aa: CASTAFTRDRGNNEQFF
cdr3_nt: TGTGCCAGCACCGCGTTCACTAGGGACAGGGGAAACAATGAGCAGTTCTTC
clone_size: few
v_call: TRBV2
d_call: TRBD1
j_call: TRBJ2-1

cdr3_aa: CASSARQGGGETQYF
cdr3_nt: TGTGCCAGCAGCGCCCGACAGGGCGGAGGGGAGACCCAGTACTTC
clone_size: NA
v_call: TRBV4-2
d_call: NA
j_call: TRBJ2-5

cdr3_aa: CASTDGTGAMNTEAFF
cdr3_nt: TGTGCCAGCACGGACGGGACAGGGGCAATGAACACTGAAGCTTTCTTT
clone_size: few
v_call: TRBV6-1
d_call: TRBD1
j_call: TRBJ1-1

cdr3_aa: CASSLVMGNPNTEAFF
cdr3_nt: TGTGCCAGCAGCTTAGTCATGGGCAACCCGAACACTGAAGCTTTCTTT
clone_size: few
v_call: TRBV11-2
d_call: NA
j_call: TRBJ1-1

cdr3_aa: CASSSVHTEAFF
cdr3_nt: TGTGCCAGCAGCTCCGTTCACACTGAAGCTTTCTTT
clone_size: few
v_call: TRBV6-1
d_call: NA
j_call: TRBJ1-1

cdr3_aa: CASSFSLGNEQFF
cdr3_nt: TGTGCCAGCAGTTTTTCCCTGGGCAATGAGCAGTTCTTC
clone_size: few
v_call: TRBV28
d_call: NA
j_call: TRBJ2-1

cdr3_aa: CASSLIPSGDNEQFF
cdr3_nt: TGCGCCAGCAGCTTGATACCTAGCGGGGACAATGAGCAGTTCTTC
clone_size: few
v_call: TRBV5-1
d_call: TRBD2
j_call: TRBJ2-1

cdr3_aa: CASGGRGPINNEQFF
cdr3_nt: TGTGCCAGTGGAGGACGAGGGCCCATAAACAATGAGCAGTTCTTC
clone_size: few
v_call: TRBV12-3/TRBV12-4
d_call: NA
j_call: TRBJ2-1

cdr3_aa: CAISELSGVSGGEQFF
cdr3_nt: TGTGCCATCAGTGAGTTATCAGGAGTAAGCGGGGGTGAGCAGTTCTTC
clone_size: few
v_call: TRBV10-3
d_call: TRBD2
j_call: TRBJ2-1

cdr3_aa: CASSKTSGDYNEQFF
cdr3_nt: TGTGCCAGCAGCAAGACTAGCGGGGACTACAATGAGCAGTTCTTC
clone_size: NA
v_call: TRBV5-4
d_call: TRBD2
j_call: TRBJ2-1

cdr3_aa: CASSPTQNIGELFF
cdr3_nt: TGTGCCAGCAGCCCAACACAGAACATCGGGGAGCTGTTTTTT
clone_size: NA
v_call: TRBV6-2/TRBV6-3
d_call: NA
j_call: TRBJ2-2

cdr3_aa: CASFSGRGSYNEQFF
cdr3_nt: TGTGCCAGCTTTAGCGGGAGAGGATCCTACAATGAGCAGTTCTTC
clone_size: NA
v_call: TRBV11-1
d_call: TRBD2
j_call: TRBJ2-1

cdr3_aa: CSARTTSGGGWQETQYF
cdr3_nt: TGCAGTGCTAGAACGACTAGCGGGGGGGGATGGCAAGAGACCCAGTACTTC
clone_size: NA
v_call: TRBV20-1
d_call: TRBD2
j_call: TRBJ2-5

cdr3_aa: CASSLRGKTEAFF
cdr3_nt: TGTGCCAGCAGCTTAAGGGGGAAAACTGAAGCTTTCTTT
clone_size: many
v_call: TRBV13
d_call: NA
j_call: TRBJ1-1

cdr3_aa: CASSYRQSNNEQFF
cdr3_nt: TGTGCCAGCAGCTATCGACAGAGTAACAATGAGCAGTTCTTC
clone_size: NA
v_call: TRBV7-8
d_call: NA
j_call: TRBJ2-1

cdr3_aa: CASTLVTGLFNEQFF
cdr3_nt: TGTGCCAGCACCCTCGTGACAGGATTGTTTAATGAGCAGTTCTTC
clone_size: NA
v_call: TRBV12-3/TRBV12-4
d_call: NA
j_call: TRBJ2-1

cdr3_aa: CASILVAEGYNEQFF
cdr3_nt: TGCGCCAGCATCTTGGTCGCGGAGGGATACAATGAGCAGTTCTTC
clone_size: NA
v_call: TRBV5-1
d_call: NA
j_call: TRBJ2-1

cdr3_aa: CASSQDLQDGELFF
cdr3_nt: TGTGCCAGCAGCCAAGATTTGCAGGACGGGGAGCTGTTTTTT
clone_size: NA
v_call: TRBV3-1
d_call: NA
j_call: TRBJ2-2

cdr3_aa: CASSLTGSGELFF
cdr3_nt: TGCGCCAGCAGCTTGACTGGGAGCGGGGAGCTGTTTTTT
clone_size: many
v_call: TRBV5-1
d_call: NA
j_call: TRBJ2-2

cdr3_aa: CASSRILAGVTDTQYF
cdr3_nt: TGTGCCAGCAGTCGAATACTAGCGGGAGTCACAGATACGCAGTATTTT
clone_size: few
v_call: TRBV6-1
d_call: TRBD2
j_call: TRBJ2-3

cdr3_aa: CSARGLQFGYTF
cdr3_nt: TGCAGTGCTAGAGGCTTGCAGTTTGGCTACACCTTC
clone_size: NA
v_call: TRBV20-1
d_call: NA
j_call: TRBJ1-2

cdr3_aa: CSVGPGTGRETQYF
cdr3_nt: TGCAGCGTTGGGCCCGGGACAGGGAGAGAGACCCAGTACTTC
clone_size: few
v_call: TRBV29-1
d_call: TRBD1
j_call: TRBJ2-5

cdr3_aa: CSASSGSTDTQYF
cdr3_nt: TGCAGTGCTAGTAGCGGGAGCACAGATACGCAGTATTTT
clone_size: many
v_call: TRBV20-1
d_call: TRBD2
j_call: TRBJ2-3

cdr3_aa: CASSQTPDTEAFF
cdr3_nt: TGTGCCAGCTCACAGACACCGGACACTGAAGCTTTCTTT
clone_size: NA
v_call: TRBV18
d_call: NA
j_call: TRBJ1-1

cdr3_aa: CSAATAETNYGYTF
cdr3_nt: TGCAGCGCAGCGACAGCGGAAACTAACTATGGCTACACCTTC
clone_size: few
v_call: TRBV29-1
d_call: NA
j_call: TRBJ1-2

cdr3_aa: CASSKKNNQPQHF
cdr3_nt: TGTGCCAGCAGCAAAAAGAACAATCAGCCCCAGCATTTT
clone_size: NA
v_call: TRBV7-8
d_call: NA
j_call: TRBJ1-5

cdr3_aa: CSARAAVWGNQPQHF
cdr3_nt: TGCAGTGCTAGAGCCGCTGTTTGGGGCAATCAGCCCCAGCATTTT
clone_size: NA
v_call: TRBV20-1
d_call: NA
j_call: TRBJ1-5